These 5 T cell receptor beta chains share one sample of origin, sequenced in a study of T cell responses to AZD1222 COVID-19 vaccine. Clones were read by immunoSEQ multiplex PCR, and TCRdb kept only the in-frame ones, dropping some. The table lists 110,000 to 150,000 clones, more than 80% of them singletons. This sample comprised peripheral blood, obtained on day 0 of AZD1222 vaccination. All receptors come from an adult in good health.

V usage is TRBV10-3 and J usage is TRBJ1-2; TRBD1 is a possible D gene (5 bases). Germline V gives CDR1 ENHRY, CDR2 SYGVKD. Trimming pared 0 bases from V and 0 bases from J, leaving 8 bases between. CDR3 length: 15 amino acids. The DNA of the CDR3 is TGTGCCATCAGTGAGTCGGCCAGGGCTAACTATGGCTACACCTTC. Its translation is CAISESARANYGYTF.

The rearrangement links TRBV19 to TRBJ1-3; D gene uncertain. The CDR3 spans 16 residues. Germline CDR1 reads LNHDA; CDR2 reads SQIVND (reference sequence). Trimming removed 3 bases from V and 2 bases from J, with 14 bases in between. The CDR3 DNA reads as TGTGCCAGTAGTATCGCTCCGGGGAGGGCTGGAAACACCATATATTTT. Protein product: CASSIAPGRAGNTIYF.

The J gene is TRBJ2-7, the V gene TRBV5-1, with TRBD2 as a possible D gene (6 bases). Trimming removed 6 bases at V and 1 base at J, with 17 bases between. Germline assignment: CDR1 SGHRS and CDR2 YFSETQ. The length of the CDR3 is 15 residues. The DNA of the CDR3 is TGCGCCAGCACCCGTGGAGGGCTGAATTCCTACGAGCAGTACTTC. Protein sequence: CASTRGGLNSYEQYF.

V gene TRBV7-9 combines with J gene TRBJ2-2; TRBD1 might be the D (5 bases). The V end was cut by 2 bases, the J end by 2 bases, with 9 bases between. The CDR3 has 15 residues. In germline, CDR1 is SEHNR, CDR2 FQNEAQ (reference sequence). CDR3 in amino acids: CASSLRQINTGELFF. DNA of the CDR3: TGTGCCAGCAGCTTAAGACAGATCAACACCGGGGAGCTGTTTTTT.

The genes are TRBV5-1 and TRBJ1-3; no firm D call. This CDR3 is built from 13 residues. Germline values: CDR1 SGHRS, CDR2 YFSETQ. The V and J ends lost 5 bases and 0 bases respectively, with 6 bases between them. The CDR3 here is CASRELSGNTIYF. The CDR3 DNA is TGCGCCAGCAGGGAGCTCTCTGGAAACACCATATATTTT.